These 14 T cell receptor beta chains came from one sample sequenced in a study of blood T cell repertoires in COVID-19. Assay used: immunoSEQ multiplex PCR; TCRdb lists only in-frame clones, some missing. The data show about 120,000 clones, around nine tenths seen once. What was sequenced was peripheral blood. The receptors were gathered from a woman aged 50 to 60 with acute or convalescent COVID-19.

V is TRBV6-1 and J is TRBJ1-5, with D possibly matching TRBD1 (6 bases). Germline CDR1 reads MNHNS; CDR2 reads SASEGT. The CDR3 is 14 amino acids. The V and J ends lost 3 bases and 4 bases respectively, with 10 bases between them. The CDR3 here is CASSDPTGNQPQHF. The CDR3 nucleotides read TGTGCCAGCAGTGATCCCACAGGGAATCAGCCCCAGCATTTT.

The genes are TRBV11-2 and TRBJ1-1, with D perhaps matching TRBD1 (5 bases). V was trimmed by 3 bases and J by 10 bases, leaving 15 bases between them. CDR1 is SGHAT, CDR2 FQNNGV, per germline. The CDR3 spans 13 residues. This CDR3 reads CASSFQGGGRAFF. CDR3 in DNA: TGTGCCAGCAGCTTCCAAGGCGGGGGGAGAGCTTTCTTT.

This clone appeared a single time. The chain carries TRBV18 and TRBJ2-7; 7 bases agree with TRBD1. Germline V CDR1 and CDR2: KGHSH, LQKENI. J gave up 3 bases and V 3 bases, and 5 bases lay outside the gene matches. The CDR3 runs 14 residues. CDR3 DNA sequence: TGTGCCAGCTCACCCGGGACAGAGATCTACGAGCAGTACTTC. Translation: CASSPGTEIYEQYF. Using reference TRBV18 and TRBJ2-7 for the parts outside the CDR3, the full variable domain is NAGVMQNPRHLVRRRGQEARLRCSPMKGHSHVYWYRQLPEEGLKFMVYLQKENIIDESGMPKERFSAEFPKEGPSILRIQQVVRGDSAAYFCASSPGTEIYEQYFGPGTRLTVT.

This sequence joins TRBV7-9 and TRBJ2-5; TRBD1 agrees at 9 bases. Losses at the gene ends were 4 bases for V and 5 bases for J; bases not matched to a gene: 8. The CDR3 contains 15 residues. Per the germline V gene, CDR1 is SEHNR and CDR2 is FQNEAQ (reference sequence). CDR3 nucleotides: TGTGCCAGCAGCTCCTACAGGGGGCCGAGGGAGACCCAGTACTTC. Amino acids: CASSSYRGPRETQYF. The variable domain in full, with the rest retrieved from reference TRBV7-9 and TRBJ2-5, is DTGVSQNPRHKITKRGQNVTFRCDPISEHNRLYWYRQTLGQGPEFLTYFQNEAQLEKSRLLSDRFSAERPKGSFSTLEIQRTEQGDSAMYLCASSSYRGPRETQYFGPGTRLLVL.

This clone was observed a few times. The chain employs TRBV9 and TRBJ1-4; 8 bases line up with TRBD1. The CDR3 sequence is 15 residues long. The trim removed 0 bases at V and 4 bases at J, leaving 2 bases unmatched. Germline loops: CDR1 SGDLS, CDR2 YYNGEE. CDR3 region: CASSVGDRGNEKLFF. In DNA form, the CDR3 reads TGTGCCAGCAGCGTAGGCGACAGGGGTAATGAAAAACTGTTTTTT.

The V and J genes are TRBV10-3 and TRBJ1-5; 8 bases line up with TRBD1. Trimming took 4 bases from V and 6 from J; bases not matched to a gene: 2. CDR1 and CDR2 from the germline V gene are ENHRY and SYGVKD. The CDR3 has 13 residues. The CDR3 region has the DNA TGTGCCATCAGTGGGACAGGGAGTCAGCCCCAGCATTTT. Protein product: CAISGTGSQPQHF.

V gene TRBV10-2 combines with J gene TRBJ2-2; maybe TRBD1 (6 bases). Germline CDR1 WSHSY, CDR2 SAAADI. V lost 6 bases and J 1 base, leaving 12 bases between the germline ends. The CDR3 loop spans 15 amino acids. The CDR3 protein is CASRLTGQNTGELFF. DNA of the CDR3: TGCGCCAGCAGGCTAACGGGACAGAACACCGGGGAGCTGTTTTTT.

This clone was counted between two and nine times. J is TRBJ1-5 and V is TRBV5-8; D may be TRBD1 (6 bases). V lost 3 bases to trimming and J lost 9 bases, with 16 bases between them. Germline V CDR1 and CDR2: SGHTS, YDEGEE. The CDR3 spans 14 residues. CDR3 amino acids: CASSSTGLLRPQHF. In DNA form, the CDR3 reads TGTGCCAGCAGCTCGACAGGACTGCTCCGGCCCCAGCATTTT.

This chain uses TRBV18 with TRBJ2-3; weak D call: TRBD1 (6 bases). This CDR3 contains 16 residues. Germline V lookup: CDR1 KGHSH, CDR2 LQKENI. Trimming removed 8 bases from V and 3 bases from J, with 21 bases in between. The CDR3 spells CASATYRDTVTDTQYF. The CDR3 coding sequence is TGTGCCAGCGCGACGTACAGGGACACCGTGACAGATACGCAGTATTTT.

The chain's CDR3 is CASSLVALGRNSYEQYF. CDR3 bases: TGTGCCAGCAGCTTAGTAGCGCTCGGGAGAAACTCCTACGAGCAGTACTTC. This chain connects TRBV7-2 to TRBJ2-7; D may be TRBD2 (6 bases). Trimming removed 1 base at V and 0 bases at J, with 16 bases between. Germline V CDR1 and CDR2: SGHTA, FQGNSA. The length of the CDR3 is 17 residues.

This chain joins TRBV3-1 (or the pseudogene TRBV3-2) and TRBJ2-7, with a tentative D call TRBD1 (6 bases). The CDR3 consists of 14 residues. Between the trimmed V and J ends, which lost 5 bases and 0 bases, there was a span of 11 bases. Germline-derived CDR1 and CDR2 are LGHDT and YNNKEL (reference sequence). The CDR3 coding sequence is TGTGCCAGCAGCTTCCGGGACACCTCCTACGAGCAGTACTTC. Residues: CASSFRDTSYEQYF.

V usage is TRBV28 and J usage is TRBJ1-1, with 10 bases matching TRBD1. This CDR3 is 15 amino acids long. Losses at the gene ends were 10 bases for V and 7 bases for J; bases not matched to a gene: 15. Germline-derived CDR1 and CDR2 are MDHEN and SYDVKM. The CDR3 coding sequence is TGTGCCATCAACGGAGGGGGACAGGGGTCTGATGAAGCTTTCTTT. This gives the protein CAINGGGQGSDEAFF.

The sample holds a few counts of this clone. This chain joins TRBV5-1 and TRBJ2-2, with 8 bases lining up with TRBD1. The CDR3 spans 13 residues. After removal of 7 bases from V and 3 bases from J, the junction contained 2 bases not matched to a gene. Germline CDR1 SGHRS, CDR2 YFSETQ. The CDR3 DNA follows: TGCGCCAGCGGACAGGGCTACACCGGGGAGCTGTTTTTT. Its translation is CASGQGYTGELFF.

This clone was seen repeatedly, ten times or more. The chain links TRBV19 to TRBJ1-3, with D maybe TRBD1 (5 bases). V gave up 7 bases and J gave up 2 bases, with 15 bases separating them. The CDR3 is 15 residues long. Germline V gene sequence: CDR1 LNHDA, CDR2 SQIVND (reference sequence). The chain's CDR3 is CASTRAREAGNTIYF. CDR3 coding DNA: TGTGCCAGTACAAGAGCCAGGGAGGCTGGAAACACCATATATTTT.